This TCR beta chain comes out of a study of blood T cell repertoires in COVID-19. Study at large: The cDNA or gDNA used as material had been derived from T cells, B-cell-depleted T cells, or PBMCs.

Recruitment covered some 25 US areas and drew participants whose ages spanned about 18 to 90 years. Participants were placed into cohorts based on the clinical history they reported. Germline CDR1 reads LGHDT; CDR2 reads YNNKEL (reference sequence). There are 15 residues in the CDR3. Trimming shortened V by 8 bases and J by 0 bases, and 16 bases separated the two germline ends. This clone has just a few counts. The table came from immunoSEQ multiplex PCR; TCRdb's copy has only in-frame clones and leaves some out. The sample includes 150,000 to 200,000 clones, approximately 80% of them seen just once. The TCR sequence derives from a woman in her sixties who had recovered from COVID-19. The chain has TRBV3-1 (or the pseudogene TRBV3-2) and TRBJ1-2, with TRBD1 as a possible D gene (5 bases). Sequencing was done on a sample of PBMCs or T cells enriched from blood (not recorded which). The CDR3 coding sequence is TGTGCCAGCTCCCCGTCCGGGGGAACTAACTATGGCTACACCTTC. Protein: CASSPSGGTNYGYTF.